This TCR beta chain emerged from a study of blood T cell repertoires in COVID-19. In the original analysis: Estimation of nucleated cell counts was performed using reference gene primer amplification. Clones were read by immunoSEQ multiplex PCR, and TCRdb kept only the in-frame ones, dropping some. V, J and clone size derive from that table, while D and trimming were established from the DNA sequence. The table shows about 61,000 clones, with roughly 80% occurring only once. CDR3 length: 14 amino acids. The V end lost 6 bases, the J end lost 4 bases, and 13 bases lay between the germline ends. The germline V gene has CDR1 LGHDT and CDR2 YNNKEL (reference sequence).

The sequence was obtained from an elderly man with active or convalescent COVID-19. Input material: peripheral blood. The chain is built from TRBV3-1 (or the pseudogene TRBV3-2) and TRBJ2-1; a possible D gene is TRBD1 (6 bases). CDR3 amino acids: CASSLAGQYNEQFF. In DNA form, the CDR3 reads TGTGCCAGCAGTCTTGCCGGACAGTACAATGAGCAGTTCTTC.